This TCR beta chain was sequenced for a study of beta chain features in type 1 diabetes. General study findings and limits: Fewer junction insertions and more nucleotide deletions appeared in type 1 diabetes patients. Sequencing the cDNA could make cells with high TCR expression show up more than they should.

Germline V CDR1 and CDR2: SGHRS, YFSETQ. This CDR3 contains 14 residues. V dropped 6 bases and J dropped 4; count of bases not matched to a gene: 6. The whole isolated RNA underwent reverse transcription, so sequencing captured expressed TCRB transcripts. There were approximately 3.7 million reads on average in the naive, central memory and regulatory T cell samples. Data came from immunoSEQ multiplex PCR; TCRdb stores just in-frame clones and leaves some out. Among 300,000 to 450,000 clones listed, roughly 21% were seen once. Concerning this clone itself: Its cognate antigen is unknown.

Sorting with CD45RO/CCR7/CD25/CD127/CD95/CD27 yielded naive, central memory, regulatory and stem-like memory CD4+ cells. The J gene is TRBJ2-2, the V gene TRBV5-1, with TRBD1 matching over 7 bases. The specimen sequenced was naive CD4+ T cells from blood. The receptor was isolated from a woman under 30 in good health. CDR3 DNA sequence: TGCGCCAGCACGATAGGGACAGCCACCGGGGAGCTGTTTTTT. As protein: CASTIGTATGELFF. The entire variable domain, with the rest obtained from reference TRBV5-1 and TRBJ2-2, is as follows: KAGVTQTPRYLIKTRGQQVTLSCSPISGHRSVSWYQQTPGQGLQFLFEYFSETQRNKGNFPGRFSGRQFSNSRSEMNVSTLELGDSALYLCASTIGTATGELFFGEGSRLTVL.